Included here is one T cell receptor beta chain sequence, with context. Some clones are missing from TCRdb's copy, which holds only in-frame ones; the method was immunoSEQ multiplex PCR. Of approximately 500,000 clones listed, about 72% are singletons. Every donor, a Caucasian adult, lived in Nashville, Tennessee. This CDR3 comprises 15 residues. The germline V gene encodes CDR1 KGHSH and CDR2 LQKENI. V shed 2 bases and J shed 0 bases, with 7 bases lying between them. These data come from a study of shared clonotypes between healthy human individuals. The sequenced material came from PBMCs. The receptor's source is a woman aged 35 to 49 in good health. Some clones in this sample may be carry-over from other donors' samples. This sequence joins TRBV18 and TRBJ2-2; D not resolved. CDR3 residues: CASSPTGTNTGELFF. As DNA, the CDR3 is TGTGCCAGCTCACCAACGGGCACGAACACCGGGGAGCTGTTTTTT.